The T cell receptor (beta chain) under discussion was sequenced for a study of tissue T cells after allogeneic stem cell transplantation. Broader study findings: Few T cell clones were shared across patients, but motif clusters showed tissue-specific shared signatures. Sampling depth was limited, and the cohort was small and clinically varied.

Comparators were a few non-transplant cancer patients without known GI disease. Clones were sequenced by immunoSEQ multiplex PCR, and TCRdb holds only the in-frame ones, with some missing. Here the sample spans about 24,000 clones, about 70% being singletons. Comments on this clone: Its antigen is not identified.

The sequence was collected from a female donor over 55 with lung cancer. The source was tissue from the ileum, collected at autopsy.

The CDR3 coding sequence is TGTGCCAGCAGCCCTTACCATGCAACTAATGAAAAACTGTTTTTT. As protein: CASSPYHATNEKLFF. The V call is TRBV3-1 (or the pseudogene TRBV3-2), the J call TRBJ1-4; D is ambiguous. The V gene's germline CDR1 is LGHDT and CDR2 YNNKEL (reference sequence). CDR3 length equals 15 residues. The V and J ends lost 4 bases and 0 bases respectively, with 9 bases between them.